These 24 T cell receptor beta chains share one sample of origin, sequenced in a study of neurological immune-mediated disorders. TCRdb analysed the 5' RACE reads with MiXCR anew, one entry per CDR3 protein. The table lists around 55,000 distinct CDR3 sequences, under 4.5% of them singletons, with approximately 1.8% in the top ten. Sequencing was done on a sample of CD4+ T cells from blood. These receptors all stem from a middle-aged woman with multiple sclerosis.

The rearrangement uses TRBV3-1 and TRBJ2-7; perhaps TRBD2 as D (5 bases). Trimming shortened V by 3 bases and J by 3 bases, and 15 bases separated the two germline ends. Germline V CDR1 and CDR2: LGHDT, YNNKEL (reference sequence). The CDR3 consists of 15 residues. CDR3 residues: CASSHEGDLHYEQYF. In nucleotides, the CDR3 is TGTGCCAGCAGCCACGAGGGAGATCTCCACTACGAGCAGTACTTC.

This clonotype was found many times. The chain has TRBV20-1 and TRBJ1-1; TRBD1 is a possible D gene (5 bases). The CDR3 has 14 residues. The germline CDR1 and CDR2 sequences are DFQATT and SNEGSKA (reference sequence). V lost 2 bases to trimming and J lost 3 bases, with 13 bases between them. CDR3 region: CSARPPGMDTEAFF. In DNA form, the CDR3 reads TGCAGTGCTAGACCACCAGGGATGGACACTGAAGCTTTCTTT.

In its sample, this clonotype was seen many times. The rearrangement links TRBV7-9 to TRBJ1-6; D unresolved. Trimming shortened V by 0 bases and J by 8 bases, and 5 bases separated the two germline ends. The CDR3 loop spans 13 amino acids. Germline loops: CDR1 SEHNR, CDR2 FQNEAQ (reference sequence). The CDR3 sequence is CASSLAKYSPLHF. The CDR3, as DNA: TGTGCCAGCAGCTTAGCGAAGTATTCACCCCTCCACTTT.

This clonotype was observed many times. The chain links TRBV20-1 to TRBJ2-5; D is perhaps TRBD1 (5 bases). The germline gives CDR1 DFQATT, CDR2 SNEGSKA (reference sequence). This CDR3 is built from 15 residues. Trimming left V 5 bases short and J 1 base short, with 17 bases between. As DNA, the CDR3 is TGCAGTGCTTCACCACCCGACAGCTCCCAAGAGACCCAGTACTTC. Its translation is CSASPPDSSQETQYF.

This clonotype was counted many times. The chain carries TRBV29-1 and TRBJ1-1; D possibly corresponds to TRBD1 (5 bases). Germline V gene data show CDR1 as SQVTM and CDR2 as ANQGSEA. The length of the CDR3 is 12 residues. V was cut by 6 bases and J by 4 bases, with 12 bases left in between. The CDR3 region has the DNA TGCAGCGTCGAGCGGGGGGGCACTGAAGCTTTCTTT. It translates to CSVERGGTEAFF. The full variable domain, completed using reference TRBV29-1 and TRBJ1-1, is SAVISQKPSRDICQRGTSLTIQCQVDSQVTMMFWYRQQPGQSLTLIATANQGSEATYESGFVIDKFPISRPNLTFSTLTVSNMSPEDSSIYLCSVERGGTEAFFGQGTRLTVV.

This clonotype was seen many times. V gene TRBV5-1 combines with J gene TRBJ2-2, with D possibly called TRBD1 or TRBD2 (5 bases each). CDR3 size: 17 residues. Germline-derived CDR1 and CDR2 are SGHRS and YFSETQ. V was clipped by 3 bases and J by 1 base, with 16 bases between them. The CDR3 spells CASSSNPPGRNTGELFF. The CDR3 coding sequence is TGCGCCAGCAGCTCGAACCCCCCGGGACGGAACACCGGGGAGCTGTTTTTT. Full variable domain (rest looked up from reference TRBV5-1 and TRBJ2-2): KAGVTQTPRYLIKTRGQQVTLSCSPISGHRSVSWYQQTPGQGLQFLFEYFSETQRNKGNFPGRFSGRQFSNSRSEMNVSTLELGDSALYLCASSSNPPGRNTGELFFGEGSRLTVL.

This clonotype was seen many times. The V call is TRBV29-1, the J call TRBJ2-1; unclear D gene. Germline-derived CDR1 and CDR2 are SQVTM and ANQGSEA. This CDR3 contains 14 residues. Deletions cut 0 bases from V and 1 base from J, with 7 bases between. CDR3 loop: CSVEENRSYNEQFF. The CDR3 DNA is TGCAGCGTTGAAGAGAACAGATCCTACAATGAGCAGTTCTTC.

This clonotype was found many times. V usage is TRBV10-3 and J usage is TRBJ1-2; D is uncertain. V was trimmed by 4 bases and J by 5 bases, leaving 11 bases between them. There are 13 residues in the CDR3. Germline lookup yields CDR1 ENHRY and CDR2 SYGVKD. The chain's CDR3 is CAISVAGEYGYTF. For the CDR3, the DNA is TGTGCCATCAGTGTGGCAGGAGAATATGGCTACACCTTC.

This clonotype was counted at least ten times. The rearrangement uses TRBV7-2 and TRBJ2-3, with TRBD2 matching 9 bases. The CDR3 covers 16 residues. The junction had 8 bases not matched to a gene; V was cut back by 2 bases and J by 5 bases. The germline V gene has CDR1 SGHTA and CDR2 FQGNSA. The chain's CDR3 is CASSLHGAGGRDTQYF. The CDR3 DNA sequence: TGTGCCAGCAGCTTACATGGTGCGGGGGGGCGAGATACGCAGTATTTT. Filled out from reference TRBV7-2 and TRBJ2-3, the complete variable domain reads GAGVSQSPSNKVTEKGKDVELRCDPISGHTALYWYRQSLGQGLEFLIYFQGNSAPDKSGLPSDRFSAERTGGSVSTLTIQRTQQEDSAVYLCASSLHGAGGRDTQYFGPGTRLTVL.

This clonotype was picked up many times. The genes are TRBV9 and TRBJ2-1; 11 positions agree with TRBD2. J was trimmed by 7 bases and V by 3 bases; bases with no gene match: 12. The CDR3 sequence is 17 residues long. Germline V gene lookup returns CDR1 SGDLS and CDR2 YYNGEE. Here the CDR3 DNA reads TGTGCCAGCAGCGCCTTCTTAGCGGGGGGGTTAACAAATGAGCAGTTCTTC. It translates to CASSAFLAGGLTNEQFF.

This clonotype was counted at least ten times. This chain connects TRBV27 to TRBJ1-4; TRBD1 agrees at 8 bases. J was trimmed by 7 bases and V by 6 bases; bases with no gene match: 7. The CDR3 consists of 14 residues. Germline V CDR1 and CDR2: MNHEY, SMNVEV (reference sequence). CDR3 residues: CASSDQGAGEKLFF. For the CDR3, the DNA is TGTGCCAGCAGCGATCAGGGGGCGGGTGAAAAACTGTTTTTT.

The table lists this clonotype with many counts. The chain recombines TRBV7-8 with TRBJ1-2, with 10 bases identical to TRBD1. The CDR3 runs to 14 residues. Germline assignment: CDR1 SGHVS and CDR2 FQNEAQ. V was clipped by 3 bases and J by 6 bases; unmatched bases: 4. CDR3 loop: CASSLTGGSNGYTF. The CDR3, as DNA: TGTGCCAGCAGCTTGACAGGGGGCTCGAATGGCTACACCTTC.

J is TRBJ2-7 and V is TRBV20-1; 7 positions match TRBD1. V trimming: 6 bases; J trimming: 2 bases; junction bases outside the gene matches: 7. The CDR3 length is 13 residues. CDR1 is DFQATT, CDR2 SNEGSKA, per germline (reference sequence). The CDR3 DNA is TGCAGTGCCGGAAGGGGGCCGCCCTACGAGCAGTACTTC. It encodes CSAGRGPPYEQYF.

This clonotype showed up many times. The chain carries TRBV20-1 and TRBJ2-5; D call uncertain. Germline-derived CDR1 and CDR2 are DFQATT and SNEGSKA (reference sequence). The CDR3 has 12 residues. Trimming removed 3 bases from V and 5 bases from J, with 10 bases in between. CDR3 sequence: CSASTAMETQYF. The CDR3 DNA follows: TGCAGTGCTAGTACGGCTATGGAGACCCAGTACTTC.

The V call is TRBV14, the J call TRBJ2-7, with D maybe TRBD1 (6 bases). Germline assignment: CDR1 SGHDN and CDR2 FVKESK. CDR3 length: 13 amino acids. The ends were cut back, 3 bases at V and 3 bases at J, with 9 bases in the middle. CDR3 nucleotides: TGTGCCAGCAGCCAGGGGACATTCTACGAGCAGTACTTC. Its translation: CASSQGTFYEQYF.

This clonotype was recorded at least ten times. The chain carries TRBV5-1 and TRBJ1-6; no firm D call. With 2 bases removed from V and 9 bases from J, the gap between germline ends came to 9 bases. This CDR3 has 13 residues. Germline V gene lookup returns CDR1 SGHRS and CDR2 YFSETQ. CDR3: CASSFGIGSPLHF. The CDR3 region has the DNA TGCGCCAGCAGCTTTGGGATCGGTTCACCCCTCCACTTT.

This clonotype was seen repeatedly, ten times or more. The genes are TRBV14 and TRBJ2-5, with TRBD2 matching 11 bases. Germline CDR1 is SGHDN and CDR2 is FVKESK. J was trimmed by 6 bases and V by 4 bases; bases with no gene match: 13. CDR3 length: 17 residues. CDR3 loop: CASSRSGGAAYQKTQYF. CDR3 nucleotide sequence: TGTGCCAGCAGCCGTAGCGGGGGGGCCGCATATCAGAAGACCCAGTACTTC.

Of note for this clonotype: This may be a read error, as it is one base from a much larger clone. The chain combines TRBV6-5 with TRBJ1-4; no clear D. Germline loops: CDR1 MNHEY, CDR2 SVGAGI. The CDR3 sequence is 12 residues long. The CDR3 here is CRGNRYNEKPFF. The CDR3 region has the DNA TGTCGAGGCAACAGATATAATGAAAAACCGTTTTTT.

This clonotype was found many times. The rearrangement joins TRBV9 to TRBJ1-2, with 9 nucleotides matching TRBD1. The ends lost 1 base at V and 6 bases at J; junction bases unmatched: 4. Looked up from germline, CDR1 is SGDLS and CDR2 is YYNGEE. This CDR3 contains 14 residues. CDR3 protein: CASSVQGQGDGYTF. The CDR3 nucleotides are TGTGCCAGCAGCGTACAGGGACAGGGTGATGGCTACACCTTC.

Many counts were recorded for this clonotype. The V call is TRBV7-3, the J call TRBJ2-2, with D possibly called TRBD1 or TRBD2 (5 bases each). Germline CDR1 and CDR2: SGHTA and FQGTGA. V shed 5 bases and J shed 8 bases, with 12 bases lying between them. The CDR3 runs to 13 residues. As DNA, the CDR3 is TGTGCCAGCAGCATTGAGGGGTTTGGGGAGCTGTTTTTT. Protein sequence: CASSIEGFGELFF.

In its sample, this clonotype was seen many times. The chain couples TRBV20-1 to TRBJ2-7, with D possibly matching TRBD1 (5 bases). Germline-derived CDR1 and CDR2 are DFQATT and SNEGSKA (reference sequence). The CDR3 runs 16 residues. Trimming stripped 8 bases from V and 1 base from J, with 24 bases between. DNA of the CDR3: TGCAGTCTACGACCCTGGGGCAGACTTCCTTCCTACGAGCAGTACTTC. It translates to CSLRPWGRLPSYEQYF.

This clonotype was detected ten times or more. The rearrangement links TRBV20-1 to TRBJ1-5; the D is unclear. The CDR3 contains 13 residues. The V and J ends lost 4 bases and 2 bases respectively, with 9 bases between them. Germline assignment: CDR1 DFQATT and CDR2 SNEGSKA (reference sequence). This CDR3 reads CSATAGGNQPQHF. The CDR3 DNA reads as TGCAGTGCTACCGCAGGCGGCAATCAGCCCCAGCATTTT.

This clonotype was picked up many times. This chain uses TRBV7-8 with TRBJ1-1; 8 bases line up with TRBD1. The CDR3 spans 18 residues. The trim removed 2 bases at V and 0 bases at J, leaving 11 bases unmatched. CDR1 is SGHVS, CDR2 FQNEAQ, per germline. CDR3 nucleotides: TGTGCCAGCAGCTTAAGAGGGGGACAGGACACTTTGAACACTGAAGCTTTCTTT. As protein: CASSLRGGQDTLNTEAFF. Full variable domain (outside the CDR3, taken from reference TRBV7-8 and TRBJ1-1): GAGVSQSPRYKVAKRGQDVALRCDPISGHVSLFWYQQALGQGPEFLTYFQNEAQLDKSGLPSDRFFAERPEGSVSTLKIQRTQQEDSAVYLCASSLRGGQDTLNTEAFFGQGTRLTVV.

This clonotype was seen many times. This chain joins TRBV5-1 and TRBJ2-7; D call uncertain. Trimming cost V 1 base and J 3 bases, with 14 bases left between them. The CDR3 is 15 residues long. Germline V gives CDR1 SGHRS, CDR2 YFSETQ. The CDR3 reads CASSLFGVVSYEQYF. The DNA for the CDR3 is TGCGCCAGCAGCTTGTTTGGGGTGGTGAGCTACGAGCAGTACTTC.